This entry concerns a single T cell receptor (beta chain). The sample belongs to a study of blood T cell repertoires in COVID-19. The germline gives CDR1 SGHAT, CDR2 FQNNGV. This CDR3 region has 16 residues. V dropped 6 bases and J dropped 1 base, with 18 bases sitting between them. Clones were sequenced by immunoSEQ multiplex PCR, and TCRdb holds only the in-frame ones, with some missing. The sample shows 240,000 or so clones, over 65% of them seen only once. The rearrangement uses TRBV11-2 and TRBJ1-2, with TRBD1 as a possible D gene (5 bases). The sequence derives from a woman over 75 with acute or convalescent COVID-19. The specimen sequenced was peripheral blood. The CDR3 reads CASSQPTGGLNYGYTF. For the CDR3, the DNA is TGTGCCAGCAGTCAACCCACGGGGGGACTTAACTATGGCTACACCTTC.